A selection of T cell receptor beta chains follows, all from one sample in a study of T cell repertoires in cytomegalovirus infection. TCRdb recomputed calls from the reads with MiXCR, one row per CDR3 protein. The table shows around 800,000 distinct CDR3 sequences, with about 33% occurring only once. These receptors have no known antigen. The specimen comprised cultured CD8+ T cells from PBMCs, sampled from culture after CMV antigen stimulation. The receptors come from a human donor in good health (CMV status not recorded). Some clones in this sample may be carry-over from other donors' samples. CDR3s include the opening cysteine and the closing phenylalanine or tryptophan. Each record gives: V gene, clone size, J gene, D gene, CDR3 DNA, CDR3 protein. The D gene is left open where the match is weak. Clone size is given for some rows only: seen once, a few or many times, or a class if the clone is expanded.

TRBV7-3	many	TRBJ2-2	-	TGTGCCAGCAGCTCTTACATCACCGGGGAGCTGTTTTTT	CASSSYITGELFF
TRBV7-8	few	TRBJ2-3	-	TGTGCCAGCAGCGGAACCCTGATCCATACGCAGTATTTT	CASSGTLIHTQYF
TRBV7-8	many	TRBJ2-5	TRBD1	TGTGCCAGCAGCTCTAAGGGGGCAGGGACCCAGTACTTC	CASSSKGAGTQYF
TRBV27	few	TRBJ1-1	-	TGTGCCAGCAGTTTATCGTGGGTTGGGACTGAAGCTTTCTTT	CASSLSWVGTEAFF
TRBV12-3/TRBV12-4	many	TRBJ1-2	TRBD1	TGTGCCAGCAACCGGGACAGGGGGCGCGCCTATGGCTACACCTTC	CASNRDRGRAYGYTF
TRBV13	-	TRBJ2-4	TRBD1	TGTGCCAGCAGCTTAATGGGACAGGGGTTGAGAAACATTCAGTACTTC	CASSLMGQGLRNIQYF
TRBV27	few	TRBJ2-7	-	TGTGCCAGCAGTCTCCTACCACAGGGCTACGAGCAGTACTTC	CASSLLPQGYEQYF
TRBV4-1	few	TRBJ1-5	-	TGCGCCAGCAGCCAGGGGAGTTACAATCAGCCCCAGCATTTT	CASSQGSYNQPQHF
TRBV19	few	TRBJ2-7	-	TGTGCCAGTAGTATGAGCGGGGACACCTACGAGCAGTACTTC	CASSMSGDTYEQYF
TRBV6-6	-	TRBJ2-3	-	TGTGCCAGCAGTTACTCGATTGACAGGACTAGCACAGATACGCAGTATTTT	CASSYSIDRTSTDTQYF
TRBV29-1	-	TRBJ2-5	-	TGCAGCGTTGAACCGGGGAACTCTGGGACCCAGTACTTC	CSVEPGNSGTQYF
TRBV7-9	-	TRBJ1-1	TRBD1	TGTGCCAGCAGCTCGACCGACAGGGGTTTCATCATGAACACTGAAGCTTTCTTT	CASSSTDRGFIMNTEAFF
TRBV10-3	-	TRBJ1-1	TRBD1	TGTGCCATCAGTGAGGGGACAGGGGACACTGAAGCTTTCTTT	CAISEGTGDTEAFF
TRBV9	-	TRBJ2-1	TRBD1	TGTGCCAGCAGCGTAGTGGACAGGGTGTGGGACAATGAGCAGTTCTTC	CASSVVDRVWDNEQFF
TRBV19	few	TRBJ1-5	TRBD1	TGTGCCAGTAGTCCAGAGGGACAGGGGGCTCGGGGCAATCAGCCCCAGCATTTT	CASSPEGQGARGNQPQHF
TRBV6-5	-	TRBJ2-7	-	TGTGCCAGCAGTTTCACCGGGACACCGACCTACGAGCAGTACTTC	CASSFTGTPTYEQYF
TRBV7-8	-	TRBJ1-3	TRBD1	TGTGCCAGCAGCTTAGTAAGGACAGGGACCATCGGAAACACCATATATTTT	CASSLVRTGTIGNTIYF
TRBV4-2	-	TRBJ2-1	-	TGTGCCAGCAGCCACATAATCCAAAACCATGAGCAGTTCTTC	CASSHIIQNHEQFF
TRBV7-9	few	TRBJ2-6	-	TGTGCCTGCAACCACGGTTCTGGGGCCAACGTCCTGACTTTC	CACNHGSGANVLTF
TRBV9	-	TRBJ1-2	TRBD1	TGTGCCAGCAGCGTAGCCTCGGTCGGGACAGGGGCCTATGGCTACACCTTC	CASSVASVGTGAYGYTF
TRBV6-5	few	TRBJ1-1	-	TGTGCCAGCAGTTACTCTGTTGTATGGGACCCGCGGAACACTGAAGCTTTCTTT	CASSYSVVWDPRNTEAFF
TRBV27	-	TRBJ2-6	-	TGTGCCAGCAGTTTATCCTTCGGGAGTGGGGCCAACGTCCTGACTTTC	CASSLSFGSGANVLTF
TRBV12-3/TRBV12-4	-	TRBJ2-2	-	TGTGCCAGCAGCGTGGACCACGGGGAGCTGTTTTTT	CASSVDHGELFF
TRBV4-1	-	TRBJ1-1	-	TGCGCCAGCAGCCAAGATAAGGAGAACACTGAAGCTTTCTTT	CASSQDKENTEAFF
TRBV12-3/TRBV12-4	-	TRBJ2-5	-	TGTGCCAGCACACGTACCGGACCCACGAGGGAGACCCAGTACTTC	CASTRTGPTRETQYF
TRBV28	few	TRBJ2-5	TRBD2	TGTGCCAGCAGCCCCTGGCGGGAGGGTCCACAAGAGACCCAGTACTTC	CASSPWREGPQETQYF
TRBV11-3	-	TRBJ2-1	TRBD2	TGTGCCAGCAGCTTAGATTCGCTCAAACTAGCGGGGGGAAACAATGAGCAGTTCTTC	CASSLDSLKLAGGNNEQFF